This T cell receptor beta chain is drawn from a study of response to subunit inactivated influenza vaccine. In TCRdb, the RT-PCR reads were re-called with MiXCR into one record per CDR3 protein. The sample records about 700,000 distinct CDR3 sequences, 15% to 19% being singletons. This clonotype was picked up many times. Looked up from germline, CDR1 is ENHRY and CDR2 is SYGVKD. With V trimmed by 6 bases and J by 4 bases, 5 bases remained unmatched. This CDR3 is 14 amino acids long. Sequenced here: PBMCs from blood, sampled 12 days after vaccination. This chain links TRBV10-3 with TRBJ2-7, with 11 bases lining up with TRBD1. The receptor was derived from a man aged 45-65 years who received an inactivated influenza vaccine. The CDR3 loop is CAIRRDRGVYEQYF. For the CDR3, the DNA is TGTGCCATCAGACGGGACAGGGGGGTGTACGAGCAGTACTTC.